The clone carrying this T cell receptor (beta chain) appeared a few times. This record comes from a study of identical twins. J was trimmed by 6 bases and V by 0 bases; bases with no gene match: 9. The germline V gene has CDR1 SGHRS and CDR2 YFSETQ. The CDR3 length is 16 residues. TCRdb recomputed calls from the 5' RACE reads with MiXCR, one row per CDR3 protein. Here the sample spans over 200,000 distinct CDR3 sequences, over 5.5% being singletons. These data were likewise used in another study, on T cells expressing NK-cell markers. From that paper: In a group of several donors, dominant NKG2C+ clonotypes represented about 1.0-8% of CD8+ T cells.

Sequencing was performed on CD8+ T cells sorted from blood. This receptor was obtained from a woman aged 18 to 35 in good health. This rearrangement joins TRBV5-1 to TRBJ2-1; TRBD2 aligns across 7 bases. The CDR3 sequence is CASSLGLGGSSNEQFF. For the CDR3, the DNA is TGCGCCAGCAGCTTGGGGCTTGGCGGGAGTAGCAATGAGCAGTTCTTC.